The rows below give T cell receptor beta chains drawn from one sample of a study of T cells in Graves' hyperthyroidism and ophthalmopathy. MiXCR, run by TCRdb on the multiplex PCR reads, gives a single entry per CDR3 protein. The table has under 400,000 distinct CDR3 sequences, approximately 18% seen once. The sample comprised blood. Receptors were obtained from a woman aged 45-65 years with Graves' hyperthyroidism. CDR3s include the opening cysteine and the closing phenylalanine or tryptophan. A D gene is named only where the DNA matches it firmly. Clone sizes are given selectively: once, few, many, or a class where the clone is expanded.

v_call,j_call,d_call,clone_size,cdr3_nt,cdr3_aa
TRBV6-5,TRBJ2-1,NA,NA,TGTGCCAGCAGTTACCCCGAAACGCAAGTCAGTGAGCAGTTCTTC,CASSYPETQVSEQFF
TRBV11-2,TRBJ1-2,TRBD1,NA,TGTGCCAGCAGCCGCGGACAGGGGGCCCAGGAGGGTTATGGCTACACCTTC,CASSRGQGAQEGYGYTF
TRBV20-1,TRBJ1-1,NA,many,TGCAGTGCTAGTGGTGGGCCGTTAATGAACACTGAAGCTTTCTTT,CSASGGPLMNTEAFF
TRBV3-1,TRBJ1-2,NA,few,TGTGCCAGCAGCCAAGAGGGGTCAATAGGCTACACCTTC,CASSQEGSIGYTF
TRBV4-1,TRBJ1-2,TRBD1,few,TGCGCCAGCAGCCAGCGACTCCGGGACAGAAACTATGGCTACACCTTC,CASSQRLRDRNYGYTF
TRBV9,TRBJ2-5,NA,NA,TGTGCCAGCAGCCCGCGCCTCCACAAAGAGACCCAGTACTTC,CASSPRLHKETQYF
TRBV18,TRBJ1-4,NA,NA,TGTGCCAGCTCCAGTCTGGGAGCAACTAATGAAAAACTGTTTTTT,CASSSLGATNEKLFF
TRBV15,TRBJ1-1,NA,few,TGTGCCACCTCGGGTCGCAACACTGAAGCTTTCTTT,CATSGRNTEAFF
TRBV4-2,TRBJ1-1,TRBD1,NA,TGTGCCAGCAGCCCCGGGACAGGGGGCGAGTGGAACACTGAAGCTTTCTTT,CASSPGTGGEWNTEAFF
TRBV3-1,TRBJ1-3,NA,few,TGTGCCAGCAGCCACGTTGCGGGGACTGGAAACACCATATATTTT,CASSHVAGTGNTIYF
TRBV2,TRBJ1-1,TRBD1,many,TGTGCCAGCAGTGAAACACGGCAGGGGGAATGGAACACTGAAGCTTTCTTT,CASSETRQGEWNTEAFF
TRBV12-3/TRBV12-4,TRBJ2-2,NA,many,TGTGCCAGCAGCCTCCAGCGGGTGAACACCGGGGAGCTGTTTTTT,CASSLQRVNTGELFF
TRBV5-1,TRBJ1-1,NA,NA,TGCGCCAGCAGGCCCCTAGGCGGGACGGGTAACACTGAAGCTTTCTTT,CASRPLGGTGNTEAFF
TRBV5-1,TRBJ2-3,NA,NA,TGCGCCAGCAGCTTGGCCAGTTTCGACACAGATACGCAGTATTTT,CASSLASFDTDTQYF
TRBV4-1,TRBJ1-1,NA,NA,TGCGCCAGCAGCCAAGTCACAGCGAACACTGAAGCTTTCTTT,CASSQVTANTEAFF
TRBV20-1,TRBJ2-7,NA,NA,TGCAGTGCTGAGGCTAGCGCCTACGAGCAGTACTTC,CSAEASAYEQYF
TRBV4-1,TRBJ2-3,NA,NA,TGCGCCAGCAGCCAGGAGGCCGGGCGGGGGACAACAGATACGCAGTATTTT,CASSQEAGRGTTDTQYF
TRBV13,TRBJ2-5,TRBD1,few,TGTGCCAGCAGCTTGGTACGGACAGGGGGTTATGGAGAGACCCAGTACTTC,CASSLVRTGGYGETQYF
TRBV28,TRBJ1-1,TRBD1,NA,TGTGCCAGCAGTCCCCACAGGGGGAGGTACACTGAAGCTTTCTTT,CASSPHRGRYTEAFF
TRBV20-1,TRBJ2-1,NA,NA,TGCAGTGCTAGGGACCGGCTTACGTACGAGCAGTTCTTC,CSARDRLTYEQFF
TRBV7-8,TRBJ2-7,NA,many,TGTGCCAGCAGCTCTGACAGAACCTACGAGCAGTACTTC,CASSSDRTYEQYF
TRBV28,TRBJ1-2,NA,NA,TGTGCCAGCAGTTTGGAGGGGGAGAATGGCTACACCTTC,CASSLEGENGYTF
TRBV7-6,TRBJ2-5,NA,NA,TGTGCCAGCAGCTTAGGGGCCAGGAGCGAGACCCAGTACTTC,CASSLGARSETQYF
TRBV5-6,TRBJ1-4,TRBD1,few,TGTGCCAGCAGCTCTGGACAGGCGGACGAAAAACTGTTTTTT,CASSSGQADEKLFF
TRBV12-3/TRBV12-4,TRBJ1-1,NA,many,TGTGCCAGCAGTTTCGGTCGCGGGGGTCGTGGCACTGAAGCTTTCTTT,CASSFGRGGRGTEAFF
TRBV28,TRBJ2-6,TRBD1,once,TGTGCCAGCAGCTTAAGACAGGGGAGCTCTGGGGCCAACGTCCTGACTTTC,CASSLRQGSSGANVLTF
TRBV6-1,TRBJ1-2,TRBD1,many,TGTGCCAGCATTGGCTGGACAGGGGGCCCGGCTAACTATGGCTACACCTTC,CASIGWTGGPANYGYTF
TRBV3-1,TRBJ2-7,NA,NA,TGTGCCAGCAGCCAAGAATCTGTATGGGGGACCCCATACGAGCAGTACTTC,CASSQESVWGTPYEQYF
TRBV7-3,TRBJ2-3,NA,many,TGTGCCAGCAGCTTAACGGCAGATGATACGCAGTATTTT,CASSLTADDTQYF
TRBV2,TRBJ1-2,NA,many,TGTGCCAGCAGGGGGGGGACTAACTATGGCTACACCTTC,CASRGGTNYGYTF
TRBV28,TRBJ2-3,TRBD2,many,TGTGCCGGAAGGGGTAGCGGGAGGGTAAAAGGGAGCACAGATACGCAGTATTTT,CAGRGSGRVKGSTDTQYF
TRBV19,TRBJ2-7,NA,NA,TGTGCCAGTAGTATCTCGACAGGACAATACGAGCAGTACTTC,CASSISTGQYEQYF
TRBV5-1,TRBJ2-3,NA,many,TGCGCCAGCAGCCAGTTAGTGGGCACAGATACGCAGTATTTT,CASSQLVGTDTQYF
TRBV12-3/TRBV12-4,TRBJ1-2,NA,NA,TGTGCCAGCAGTTTAGTCCCCGGGGGTCCGATCTATGGCTACACCTTC,CASSLVPGGPIYGYTF
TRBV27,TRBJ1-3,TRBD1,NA,TGTGCCAGCAGTTCGGACAGGGAGTGTCGAAACTCTGGAAACACCATATATTTT,CASSSDRECRNSGNTIYF
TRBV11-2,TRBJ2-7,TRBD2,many,TGTGCCAGCAGCTTAGATCCGGGGTTACTAGCGGGAACCTACGAGCAGTACTTC,CASSLDPGLLAGTYEQYF
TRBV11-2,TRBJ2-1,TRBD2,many,TGTGCCAGCAGCTTAGAGCGGGGGGGCCGTCAGTTCTTC,CASSLERGGRQFF
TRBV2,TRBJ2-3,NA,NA,TGTGCCAGCAGTGAATTCCGGGGAGGGGGTACGCAGTATTTT,CASSEFRGGGTQYF
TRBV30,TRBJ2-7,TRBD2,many,TGTGCCTGGAGGCCCACTAGCGGGCCCTACGAGCAGTACTTC,CAWRPTSGPYEQYF
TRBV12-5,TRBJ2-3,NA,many,TGTGCTAGTGGTTTTGAGACGTCCTACTTCGCGCAGTATTTT,CASGFETSYFAQYF
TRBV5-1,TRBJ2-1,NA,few,TGCGCCAGCAGCAACGACGAATACAATGAGCAGTTCTTC,CASSNDEYNEQFF
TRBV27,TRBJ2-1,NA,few,TGTGCCAGCAGGGAACGGGGTTACAATGAGCAGTTCTTC,CASRERGYNEQFF
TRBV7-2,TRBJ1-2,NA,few,TGTGCCAGCAGCCTCCGTAATAACTATGGCTACACCTTC,CASSLRNNYGYTF
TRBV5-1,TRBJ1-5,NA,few,TGCGCCAGCAGCTTCGGGCGAGGGACCATACACGATAGCAATCAGCCCCAGCATTTT,CASSFGRGTIHDSNQPQHF
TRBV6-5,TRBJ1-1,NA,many,TGTGCCAGCAGTTACTATCTGGACACTGAAGCTTTCTTT,CASSYYLDTEAFF
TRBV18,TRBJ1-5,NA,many,TGTGCCAGCTCACAAGAACCCAGCAATCAGCCCCAGCATTTT,CASSQEPSNQPQHF
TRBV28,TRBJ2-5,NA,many,TGTGCCAGCAGTATGGGGGGCAGATCTCAAGAGACCCAGTACTTC,CASSMGGRSQETQYF
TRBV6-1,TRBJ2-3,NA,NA,TGTGCCAGCAGTTCACCCCGGGGAGATACGCAGTATTTT,CASSSPRGDTQYF
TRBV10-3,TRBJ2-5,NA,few,TGTGCCATCAAGATGGACGACCAAGAGACCCAGTACTTC,CAIKMDDQETQYF
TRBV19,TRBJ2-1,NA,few,TGTGCCAGTAGTATTCGTAGAGTCTACAATGAGCAGTTCTTC,CASSIRRVYNEQFF